Listed below are T cell receptor beta chains from one sample, sequenced in a study of blood T cell repertoires in COVID-19. Sequencing was performed with immunoSEQ multiplex PCR; in TCRdb, only in-frame clones are kept and a portion is missing. There are approximately 130,000 clones in the sample; 84% occur only once, and roughly 12% lies in the top ten. The sequencing sample was made of peripheral blood. These receptors were collected from a human donor in a cohort sampled during active COVID-19. The conserved cysteine and the conserved F or W are not part of the CDR3 here.

j_gene | v_gene | CDR3aa
TRBJ2-1 | TRBV5-1 | ASSLAGTGGFNEQF
TRBJ1-6 | TRBV3-1/TRBV3-2 | ASSHPRKDRGSPLH
TRBJ2-1 | TRBV6-5 | ASSHTTDRGNEQF
TRBJ2-7 | TRBV30 | AWSRDFLEQY
TRBJ1-1 | TRBV5-1 | ASGGGQMNTEAF
TRBJ1-2 | TRBV4-1 | ASRLQGSNYGYT
TRBJ1-4 | TRBV19 | ASTGQANNEKLF
TRBJ2-3 | TRBV19 | ASSIAGGRGTHPDTQY
TRBJ2-4 | TRBV4-2 | ASSQELSGGKNIQY
TRBJ2-7 | TRBV30 | AWSAKNGGEYEQY
TRBJ1-1 | TRBV4-1 | ASSQEGGTEAF
TRBJ2-7 | TRBV9 | ASSAGDIAYEQY
TRBJ2-4 | TRBV2 | ASSEWTGMPGLSKNIQY
TRBJ2-1 | TRBV7-8 | ASSSTGLAGNNEQF
TRBJ2-7 | TRBV7-8 | ASSPYRLAGGYEQY
TRBJ1-2 | TRBV14 | ASSQGKGVNYGYT
TRBJ1-5 | TRBV7-2 | ASSPQRGGRQPQH
TRBJ1-5 | TRBV19 | ASSIGVGTGINQPQH
TRBJ2-5 | TRBV7-2 | ASSPLGAGGQETQY
TRBJ2-3 | TRBV19 | ASSMDLAGTDTQY
TRBJ2-7 | TRBV23-1 | ANLVEWDRFYEQY
TRBJ1-1 | TRBV11-3 | ASSQRTGAMNTEAF
TRBJ2-1 | TRBV13 | ASSSLTYNEQF
TRBJ1-3 | TRBV4-1 | ASSQVRTGVLSGNTIY
TRBJ1-1 | TRBV14 | ASSQVQMNTEAF
TRBJ1-6 | TRBV6-5 | ASSSWAGDNSPLH
TRBJ2-1 | TRBV10-3 | AISGGQGIYNEQF
TRBJ1-2 | TRBV19 | ASSVRRQGYGYT
TRBJ1-2 | TRBV10-3 | AIKKDRTNYGYT
TRBJ2-5 | TRBV2 | ASGREAETQY
TRBJ2-2 | TRBV5-1 | ASSLKLAGGSNTGELF
TRBJ2-2 | TRBV5-1 | ASSLESGLSTGELF
TRBJ2-2 | TRBV18 | ASSPSQDSTGELF
TRBJ2-1 | TRBV6-5 | ASSRPSGPDNEQF
TRBJ2-2 | TRBV6-5 | ASSYRGQPNTGELF
TRBJ1-4 | TRBV9 | ASSGLGQSNEKLF
TRBJ2-3 | TRBV15 | ATSREVTDSTDTQY
TRBJ2-7 | TRBV15 | ATSRMRAGGAYEQY
TRBJ1-5 | TRBV28 | ASSFIGGGLNQPQH
TRBJ1-5 | TRBV28 | ASIGPGGFGQPQH
TRBJ2-5 | TRBV7-8 | ASSQHGGSQETQY
TRBJ1-2 | TRBV7-2 | ASSLGGANYGYT
TRBJ2-1 | TRBV5-1 | ASSLTSGGASAEQF
TRBJ1-4 | TRBV19 | ASSIGQVYPNEKLF
TRBJ2-7 | TRBV5-5 | ASSLGGHEQY